The present TCR beta chain was sequenced within a study of blood T cell repertoires in COVID-19. Assay: immunoSEQ multiplex PCR; the TCRdb copy retains only in-frame clones and omits some. The data show 270,000 or so clones, with roughly 85% seen just once and approximately 3% held by the top ten. The source of this sequence is a woman aged 25 to 45 with active or convalescent COVID-19. Sequenced sample: peripheral blood.

The CDR3 loop reads CATSRDPGTDTQYF. The CDR3 DNA reads as TGTGCCACCAGCAGAGATCCGGGCACAGATACGCAGTATTTT. The V gene is TRBV15, the J gene TRBJ2-3, with D unclear. CDR1 is LNHNV, CDR2 YYDKDF, per germline (reference sequence). V was pared by 0 bases and J by 1 base, with 5 bases between. The CDR3 runs to 14 residues.